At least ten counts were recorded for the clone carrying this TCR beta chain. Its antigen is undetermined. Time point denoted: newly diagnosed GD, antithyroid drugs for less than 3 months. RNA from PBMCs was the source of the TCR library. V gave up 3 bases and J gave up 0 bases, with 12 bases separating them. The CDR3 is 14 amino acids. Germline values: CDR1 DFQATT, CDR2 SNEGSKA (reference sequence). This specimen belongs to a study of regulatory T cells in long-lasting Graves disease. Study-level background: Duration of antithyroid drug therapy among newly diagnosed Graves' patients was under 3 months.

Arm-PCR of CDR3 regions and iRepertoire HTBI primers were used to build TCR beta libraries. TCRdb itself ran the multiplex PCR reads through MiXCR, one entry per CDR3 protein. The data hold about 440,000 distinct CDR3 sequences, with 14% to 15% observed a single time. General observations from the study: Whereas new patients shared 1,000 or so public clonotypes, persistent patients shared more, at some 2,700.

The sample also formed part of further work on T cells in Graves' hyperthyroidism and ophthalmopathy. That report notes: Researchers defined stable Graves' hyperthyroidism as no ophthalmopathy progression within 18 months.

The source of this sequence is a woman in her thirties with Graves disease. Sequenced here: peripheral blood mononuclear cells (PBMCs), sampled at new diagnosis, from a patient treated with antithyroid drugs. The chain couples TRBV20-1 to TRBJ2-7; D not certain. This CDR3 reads CSARRSLSSYEQYF. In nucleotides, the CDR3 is TGCAGTGCTAGGCGAAGCTTGAGCTCCTACGAGCAGTACTTC.